These 14 T cell receptor beta chains share one sample of origin, sequenced in a study of early T cells in non-severe SARS-CoV-2 infection. TCRdb re-called the 5' RACE reads with MiXCR, one entry per CDR3 protein. The sample includes some 82,000 distinct CDR3 sequences, roughly an eighth of them seen just once. The sequenced sample consisted of whole blood. The receptors originated from an adult who was a healthcare worker with PCR-confirmed SARS-CoV-2 infection or an uninfected control (not recorded which).

In regard to this clonotype: A much larger clone differs from this one at a single base, so this may be a read error. The gene calls are TRBV7-9 and TRBJ2-5; maybe TRBD1 (5 bases). V gave up 4 bases and J gave up 2 bases, with 14 bases separating them. Germline-derived CDR1 and CDR2 are SEHNR and FQNEAQ (reference sequence). CDR3 length: 15 residues. As DNA, the CDR3 is TGTGCCAGCAGCTCGCCCCGACAGCTTCAAGAGACCCAGTACTTC. It specifies CASSSPRQLQETQYF.

A remark on this clonotype: Relative to the germline gene, one junction end is altered; a read error may explain this. The V and J genes are TRBV12-5 and TRBJ2-1, with no clear D. The CDR3 length is 14 residues. In germline, CDR1 is LGHNT, CDR2 FRNRAP. The CDR3 nucleotides read TGTGCTAGTGGTTCCTCCGGCTCCGACAATGAGCAGTTCTTC. It specifies CASGSSGSDNEQFF.

This clonotype was counted between two and nine times. This rearrangement joins TRBV6-5 to TRBJ1-4; 10 positions agree with TRBD1. Germline loops: CDR1 MNHEY, CDR2 SVGAGI. This CDR3 region has 17 residues. The junction had 10 bases not matched to a gene; V was cut back by 2 bases and J by 7 bases. CDR3 DNA: TGTGCCAGCAGTTACACCCAGACAGGGGGCCTCGGTGAAAAACTGTTTTTT. The encoded protein is CASSYTQTGGLGEKLFF.

This clonotype was recorded many times. The V gene is TRBV12-3 or TRBV12-4, the J gene TRBJ1-1; no clear D. The CDR3 spans 14 residues. Trimming pared 2 bases from V and 2 bases from J, leaving 9 bases between. The CDR3 bases are TGTGCCAGCAGTTTACGGCAGTTCAACACTGAAGCTTTCTTT. Translating gives CASSLRQFNTEAFF.

This chain links TRBV29-1 with TRBJ2-7; either TRBD1 or TRBD2 may supply D (5 bases each). The CDR3 contains 14 residues. V gave up 4 bases and J gave up 1 base, with 14 bases separating them. CDR1 is SQVTM and CDR2 is ANQGSEA in the germline V gene. DNA for the CDR3: TGCAGCGTTGCTTCAGGGAGCCCATCCTACGAGCAGTACTTC. Encoded protein: CSVASGSPSYEQYF.

In this sample, this clonotype turned up a few times. The missing conserved phenylalanine or tryptophan at the end of this CDR3 makes a read error likely. The limits of the CDR3 on the DNA are not certain, so only TCRdb's listed CDR3 is given. This chain links TRBV5-1 with TRBJ1-2. Germline V gene data show CDR1 as SGHRS and CDR2 as YFSETQ. The CDR3 comprises 10 residues, both ends counted. The CDR3 sequence: CASSLTYHAS.

This clonotype was seen a few times. This rearrangement joins TRBV12-3 or TRBV12-4 to TRBJ2-3; unclear D gene. With 3 bases removed from V and 4 bases from J, the gap between germline ends came to 14 bases. The CDR3 length is 15 residues. DNA of the CDR3: TGTGCCAGCAGTTTCGGTCACCCCAAGGCAGATACGCAGTATTTT. It translates to CASSFGHPKADTQYF.

This clonotype was counted once. The rearrangement joins TRBV3-1 to TRBJ2-7, with D unresolved. This CDR3 contains 14 residues. Per the germline V gene, CDR1 is LGHDT and CDR2 is YNNKEL (reference sequence). V shed 1 base and J shed 6 bases, with 13 bases lying between them. The CDR3 DNA reads as TGTGCCAGCAGCCAAGTGGCCGTGTCCGCCGAGCAGTACTTC. Translating it yields CASSQVAVSAEQYF.

The table lists this clonotype with a few counts. The chain has TRBV12-3 or TRBV12-4 and TRBJ2-5; D is possibly TRBD1 (6 bases). This CDR3 is built from 15 residues. The V end lost 6 bases, the J end lost 1 base, and 15 bases lay between the germline ends. The CDR3 region is CASRGHANFQETQYF. The CDR3 bases are TGTGCCAGCAGGGGACACGCAAATTTCCAAGAGACCCAGTACTTC.

This clonotype was detected a few times. The rearrangement joins TRBV14 to TRBJ2-3, with D perhaps TRBD2 (6 bases). Germline V lookup: CDR1 SGHDN, CDR2 FVKESK. With 0 bases removed from V and 0 bases from J, the gap between germline ends came to 10 bases. The CDR3 extends over 16 amino acids. CDR3: CASSQDGGTSTDTQYF. The CDR3 DNA reads TGTGCCAGCAGCCAAGATGGCGGGACTAGCACAGATACGCAGTATTTT. Variable domain in full (rest from reference TRBV14 and TRBJ2-3): EAGVTQFPSHSVIEKGQTVTLRCDPISGHDNLYWYRRVMGKEIKFLLHFVKESKQDESGMPNNRFLAERTGGTYSTLKVQPAELEDSGVYFCASSQDGGTSTDTQYFGPGTRLTVL.

V gene TRBV19 combines with J gene TRBJ2-2; 7 bases line up with TRBD2. Per germline, CDR1 LNHDA and CDR2 SQIVND (reference sequence). The CDR3 is 16 amino acids. The junction had 8 bases not matched to a gene; V was cut back by 5 bases and J by 2 bases. In DNA form, the CDR3 reads TGTGCCAGTAGTCGGCTAGCGGCGGTCAACACCGGGGAGCTGTTTTTT. As protein: CASSRLAAVNTGELFF.

This clonotype was seen at least ten times. The junction differs from germline at one of its ends, possibly a read error. This chain joins TRBV7-7 and TRBJ2-5, with 7 bases matching TRBD2. The CDR3 runs to 15 residues. CDR1 SSHAT and CDR2 FNYEAQ come from the germline V gene (reference sequence). DNA of the CDR3: TGTGCTAGCAGCTTAGCCGGGACTACCAAAGAGACCCAGTACTTC. Residues: CASSLAGTTKETQYF. The whole variable domain, filled in from reference TRBV7-7 and TRBJ2-5, reads GAGVSQSPRYKVTKRGQDVTLRCDPISSHATLYWYQQALGQGPEFLTYFNYEAQPDKSGLPSDRFSAERPEGSISTLTIQRTEQRDSAMYRCASSLAGTTKETQYFGPGTRLLVL.

The rearrangement links TRBV19 to TRBJ2-3, with 9 nucleotides matching TRBD2. The CDR3 loop spans 15 amino acids. CDR1 and CDR2 from the germline V gene are LNHDA and SQIVND (reference sequence). V gave up 5 bases and J gave up 0 bases; unmatched junction bases: 3. The CDR3 loop reads CASSVAGGSTDTQYF. DNA for the CDR3: TGTGCCAGTAGTGTTGCGGGGGGGAGCACAGATACGCAGTATTTT.

This clonotype has ten or more counts. The chain joins TRBV7-9 to TRBJ2-3, with a tentative D call TRBD1 (5 bases). CDR1 SEHNR and CDR2 FQNEAQ come from the germline V gene (reference sequence). Deletions cut 5 bases from V and 6 bases from J, with 24 bases between. The CDR3 sequence is 17 residues long. The CDR3 loop is CASSQPTGTINRDTQYF. The CDR3 region has the DNA TGTGCCAGCAGCCAGCCCACAGGAACCATCAACAGGGATACGCAGTATTTT.